Presented here are 21 T cell receptor beta chains from one specimen sequenced in a study of cytomegalovirus exposure and HLA in healthy donors. 60 Vbeta and 13 Jbeta primers were used in PCR. Some clones are missing from TCRdb's copy, which holds only in-frame ones; the method was immunoSEQ multiplex PCR. Among 100,000 to 150,000 clones, 78% were seen once, and the ten largest hold over 5.5%. The sequencing input was PBMCs. The source of these receptors is a woman in her forties in good health and CMV-seronegative.

The chain is built from TRBV13 and TRBJ2-5; 7 bases are a match to TRBD2. Germline lookup yields CDR1 PRHDT and CDR2 FYEKMQ (reference sequence). The length of the CDR3 is 17 residues. With V trimmed by 5 bases and J by 5 bases, 17 bases remained unmatched. CDR3 in DNA: TGTGCCAGCAGCCTCGGTTCGTTATCGGGAGCGGGGGAGACCCAGTACTTC. It yields the protein CASSLGSLSGAGETQYF.

The chain is built from TRBV10-3 and TRBJ1-5, with D perhaps matching TRBD1 (6 bases). Trimming removed 0 bases from V and 6 bases from J, with 15 bases in between. This CDR3 is 16 amino acids long. The germline V gene encodes CDR1 ENHRY and CDR2 SYGVKD. Here the CDR3 DNA reads TGTGCCATCAGTGAGTCCGGTGGGCAGGGGAGTCAGCCCCAGCATTTT. It translates to CAISESGGQGSQPQHF.

This clone was picked up a small number of times. This rearrangement joins TRBV7-9 to TRBJ2-1; TRBD2 agrees at 12 bases. Unmatched junction bases numbered 9, after V lost 5 bases and J lost 7 bases. Germline CDR1 SEHNR, CDR2 FQNEAQ (reference sequence). The CDR3 consists of 16 residues. CDR3 bases: TGTGCCAGCAGCCGGACTAGCGGGACCTTGGGAAATGAGCAGTTCTTC. Translation: CASSRTSGTLGNEQFF.

This rearrangement joins TRBV11-2 to TRBJ1-1, with no clear D. CDR1 SGHAT and CDR2 FQNNGV come from the germline V gene. The CDR3 extends over 13 amino acids. V lost 3 bases, J lost 4 bases, and 9 bases lay in between. Here the CDR3 DNA reads TGTGCCAGCAGCTTGCGGTTGAGCACTGAAGCTTTCTTT. This sequence encodes CASSLRLSTEAFF.

This chain connects TRBV19 to TRBJ1-3; 8 bases are a match to TRBD1. Germline values: CDR1 LNHDA, CDR2 SQIVND (reference sequence). The CDR3 extends over 16 amino acids. Trimming took 6 bases from V and 1 from J; bases not matched to a gene: 8. The CDR3 DNA reads TGTGCCAGTAGCAGGGGGCCCGTGAATTCTGGAAACACCATATATTTT. It encodes CASSRGPVNSGNTIYF.

A word on this clone: A junction boundary mismatches the germline segment, possibly from a read error. This sample includes further DNA sequences coding for the same CDR3. The chain joins TRBV19 to TRBJ2-2, with TRBD2 identical over 11 bases. The CDR3 loop spans 16 amino acids. CDR1 LNHDA and CDR2 SQIVND come from the germline V gene (reference sequence). The chain's CDR3 is CASSISGRALPGELFF. The CDR3 region has the DNA TGTGCCAGTAGTATTAGCGGGAGGGCCCTCCCCGGGGAGCTGTTCTTT.

This clone has only one observation. The chain uses TRBV6-5 and TRBJ1-2; 7 nucleotides agree with TRBD1. V lost 1 base and J lost 4; bases outside the gene matches: 6. CDR1 and CDR2 from the germline V gene are MNHEY and SVGAGI. The CDR3 runs 15 residues. The CDR3 region has the DNA TGTGCCAGCAGTTACTTCGAGGGGGCCAGCTATGGCTACACCTTC. Amino acids: CASSYFEGASYGYTF.

This clone was recorded once. J is TRBJ2-2 and V is TRBV7-2; D is possibly TRBD2 (6 bases). This CDR3 is 17 amino acids long. Looked up from germline, CDR1 is SGHTA and CDR2 is FQGNSA. Trimming removed 0 bases from V and 6 bases from J, with 17 bases in between. The CDR3 sequence is CASSLAVGGGAAGELFF. The CDR3 DNA sequence: TGTGCCAGCAGCTTAGCGGTTGGGGGAGGAGCCGCCGGGGAGCTGTTTTTT. The full variable domain, rest sourced from reference TRBV7-2 and TRBJ2-2, is GAGVSQSPSNKVTEKGKDVELRCDPISGHTALYWYRQSLGQGLEFLIYFQGNSAPDKSGLPSDRFSAERTGGSVSTLTIQRTQQEDSAVYLCASSLAVGGGAAGELFFGEGSRLTVL.

The chain combines TRBV18 with TRBJ2-5; D is possibly TRBD2 (5 bases). The DNA end is a closer match to TRBJ2-7, so the J assignment may be wrong. Germline V lookup: CDR1 KGHSH, CDR2 LQKENI. The CDR3 has 14 amino acids. CDR3 in DNA: TGTGCCAGCTCACTTCCGGGGAAACCCTACGAGCAGTACTTC. As protein: CASSLPGKPYEQYF.

The V and J genes are TRBV5-1 and TRBJ2-1; D is perhaps TRBD2 (6 bases). Trimming removed 4 bases at V and 6 bases at J, with 23 bases between. CDR3 size: 17 residues. Germline CDR1 reads SGHRS; CDR2 reads YFSETQ. The CDR3 nucleotides read TGCGCCAGCAGCCTAACCCCCGGGAGCCCTACCCGCAATGAGCAGTTCTTC. Its protein product is CASSLTPGSPTRNEQFF.

CDR3 loop: CASSLDSYHTGELFF. The DNA of the CDR3 is TGTGCCAGCAGCTTAGACTCCTACCACACCGGGGAGCTGTTTTTT. This chain joins TRBV7-2 and TRBJ2-2; no firm D call. From germline, CDR1 is SGHTA and CDR2 FQGNSA. CDR3 length: 15 amino acids. Trimming took off 1 base at V and 3 bases at J, with 9 bases between the two ends.

The chain combines TRBV18 with TRBJ1-5; 7 bases match TRBD1. Germline V gene data show CDR1 as KGHSH and CDR2 as LQKENI. Losses at the gene ends were 5 bases for V and 4 bases for J; bases not matched to a gene: 11. CDR3 size: 16 residues. CDR3 DNA sequence: TGTGCCAGCTCATCCATATACAGGGGAGAAAATCAGCCCCAGCATTTT. Translation gives CASSSIYRGENQPQHF.

This clone was counted once. The chain employs TRBV28 and TRBJ2-7, with D unclear. The germline V gene has CDR1 MDHEN and CDR2 SYDVKM. The CDR3 is 12 residues long. Trimming shortened V by 1 base and J by 3 bases, and 4 bases separated the two germline ends. The CDR3 here is CASSLSNYEQYF. Written as DNA, the CDR3 is TGTGCCAGCAGTTTATCTAACTACGAGCAGTACTTC.

This chain links TRBV4-1 with TRBJ2-7, with D possibly being TRBD1 (6 bases). Germline assignment: CDR1 MGHRA and CDR2 YSYEKL. V was cut by 3 bases and J by 6 bases, with 18 bases left in between. The CDR3 is 15 residues long. CDR3 in amino acids: CASSHPTGLWGEQYF. The CDR3 DNA follows: TGCGCCAGCAGCCACCCGACAGGTCTCTGGGGCGAGCAGTACTTC.

V and J are TRBV18 and TRBJ2-7; 7 bases fit TRBD2. Per germline, CDR1 KGHSH and CDR2 LQKENI. The trim removed 0 bases at V and 5 bases at J, leaving 7 bases unmatched. CDR3 length equals 15 residues. The CDR3 DNA reads TGTGCCAGCTCACCACCGGCTCGGACTAGGGACGAGCAGTACTTC. Translation: CASSPPARTRDEQYF.

V gene TRBV15 combines with J gene TRBJ1-2; 7 bases are a match to TRBD1. Germline lookup yields CDR1 LNHNV and CDR2 YYDKDF (reference sequence). The length of the CDR3 is 13 residues. Unmatched junction bases numbered 6, after V lost 1 base and J lost 10 bases. This CDR3 reads CATSRVFGTAYTF. The CDR3 region has the DNA TGTGCCACCAGCAGAGTCTTTGGGACAGCCTACACCTTC.

The chain joins TRBV9 to TRBJ1-3, with TRBD1 as a possible D gene (5 bases). The V end lost 4 bases, the J end lost 2 bases, and 13 bases lay between the germline ends. The CDR3 extends over 15 amino acids. Germline-derived CDR1 and CDR2 are SGDLS and YYNGEE. CDR3 amino acids: CASSIRGTAGNTIYF. For the CDR3, the DNA is TGTGCCAGCAGCATTCGAGGGACTGCTGGAAACACCATATATTTT.

Only a few counts were recorded for this clone. The genes are TRBV6-5 and TRBJ2-3; D is ambiguous. Trimming cost V 0 bases and J 3 bases, with 7 bases left between them. This CDR3 has 14 residues. CDR1 MNHEY and CDR2 SVGAGI come from the germline V gene. The CDR3 reads CASSYSVSTDTQYF. The CDR3 DNA reads TGTGCCAGCAGTTACTCGGTCAGTACAGATACGCAGTATTTT.

This chain connects TRBV7-9 to TRBJ2-1; D is perhaps TRBD2 (6 bases). Germline V CDR1 and CDR2: SEHNR, FQNEAQ (reference sequence). The CDR3 has 15 amino acids. V was shortened by 5 bases and J by 0 bases, with 11 bases between the two germline ends. As DNA, the CDR3 is TGTGCCAGCAGCCCTCAGCGGGCCTCCTACAATGAGCAGTTCTTC. Encoded protein: CASSPQRASYNEQFF.

The count of this clone is one. J is TRBJ2-7 and V is TRBV28; TRBD2 is a possible D gene (5 bases). This CDR3 comprises 12 residues. Germline CDR1 and CDR2: MDHEN and SYDVKM. V was cut by 7 bases and J by 2 bases, with 9 bases left in between. CDR3 bases: TGTGCCAGCACCGTCGGGACCTACGAGCAGTACTTC. It is translated as CASTVGTYEQYF.

The chain combines TRBV6-5 with TRBJ1-5, with 8 bases lining up with TRBD1. CDR3 length: 15 residues. Germline CDR1 MNHEY, CDR2 SVGAGI. Trimming cost V 5 bases and J 5 bases; bases outside gene matches: 8. CDR3 nucleotides: TGTGCCAGCAGTCTTACCGGGACAGGCCATCAGCCCCAGCATTTT. Translation: CASSLTGTGHQPQHF.